This TCR beta chain was documented in a study of shared clonotypes between healthy human individuals. Sequencing was performed with immunoSEQ multiplex PCR; in TCRdb, only in-frame clones are kept and a portion is missing. Altogether roughly 1 million clones are present, 70% to 80% being singletons, with the ten largest covering under 0.6%. Germline V gene sequence: CDR1 KGHSH, CDR2 LQKENI. Trimming took 6 bases from V and 0 from J, leaving 12 bases between them. The CDR3 is 15 residues long. The sequenced sample consisted of memory CD4+ T cells from PBMCs. Stated subset: CD45RA-negative fraction. The sequence came from a man aged 18-30 years in good health. Some clones in this sample may be carry-over from other donors' samples. This rearrangement joins TRBV18 to TRBJ1-5; D remains ambiguous. The CDR3 loop reads CASSGGGNSNQPQHF. The DNA of the CDR3 is TGTGCCAGCTCGGGAGGAGGAAATAGCAATCAGCCCCAGCATTTT.